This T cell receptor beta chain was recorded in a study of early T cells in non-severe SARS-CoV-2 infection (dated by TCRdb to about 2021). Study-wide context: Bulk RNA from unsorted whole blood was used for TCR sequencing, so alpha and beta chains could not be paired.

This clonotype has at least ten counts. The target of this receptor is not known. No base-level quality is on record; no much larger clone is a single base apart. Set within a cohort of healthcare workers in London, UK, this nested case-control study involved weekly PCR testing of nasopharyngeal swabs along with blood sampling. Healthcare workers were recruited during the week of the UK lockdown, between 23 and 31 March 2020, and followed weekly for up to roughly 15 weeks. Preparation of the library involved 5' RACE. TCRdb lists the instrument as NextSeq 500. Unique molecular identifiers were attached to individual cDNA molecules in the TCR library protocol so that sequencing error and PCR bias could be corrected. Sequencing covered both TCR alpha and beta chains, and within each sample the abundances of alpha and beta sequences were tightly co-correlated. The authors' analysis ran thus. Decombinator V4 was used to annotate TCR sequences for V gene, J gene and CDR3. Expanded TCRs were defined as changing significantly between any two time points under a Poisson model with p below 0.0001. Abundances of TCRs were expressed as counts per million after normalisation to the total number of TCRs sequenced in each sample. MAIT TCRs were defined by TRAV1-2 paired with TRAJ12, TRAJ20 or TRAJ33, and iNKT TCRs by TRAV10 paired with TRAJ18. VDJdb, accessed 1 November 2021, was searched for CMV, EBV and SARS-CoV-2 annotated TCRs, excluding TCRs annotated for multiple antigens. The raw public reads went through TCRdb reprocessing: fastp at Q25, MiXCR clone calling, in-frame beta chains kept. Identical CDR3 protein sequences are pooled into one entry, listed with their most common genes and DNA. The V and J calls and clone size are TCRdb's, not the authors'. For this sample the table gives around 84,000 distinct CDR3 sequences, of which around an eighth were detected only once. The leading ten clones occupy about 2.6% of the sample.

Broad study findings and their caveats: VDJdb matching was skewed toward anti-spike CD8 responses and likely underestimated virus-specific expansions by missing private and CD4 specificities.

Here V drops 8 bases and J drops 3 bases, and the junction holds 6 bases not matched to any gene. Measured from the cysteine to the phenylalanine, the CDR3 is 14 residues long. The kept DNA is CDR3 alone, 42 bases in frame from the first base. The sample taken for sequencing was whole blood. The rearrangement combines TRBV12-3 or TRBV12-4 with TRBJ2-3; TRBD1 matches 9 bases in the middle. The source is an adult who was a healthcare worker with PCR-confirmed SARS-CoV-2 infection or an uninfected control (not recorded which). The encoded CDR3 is CASGRDRETDTQYF. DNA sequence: TGTGCCAGCGGCCGGGACAGGGAGACAGATACGCAGTATTTT.